This entry concerns a single TCR beta chain. These data come from a study of CD8+ T cells in alopecia areata. Across the study: Dosing spanned 6 to 18 months on tofacitinib, then 6 months off drug. Affected scalp percentage determined the severity score of treated patients.

Sample treatment: oral pan-JAK inhibitor, 5-10 mg twice daily. Reverse transcription of extracted RNA yielded cDNA, which provided the sequencing template. Generated by immunoSEQ multiplex PCR, the TCRdb table keeps only in-frame clones and is missing some. Among about 140,000 clones listed, 82% were seen once. The source material was CD8+ T cells sorted from blood, sampled at week 4, from a patient treated with tofacitinib. The origin of this receptor is a human donor with alopecia areata.

The CDR3 DNA reads as TGTGCCAGCAGCATAACCGGGACAGGGGGCGATGGCTACACCTTC. Encoded protein: CASSITGTGGDGYTF. The chain joins TRBV9 to TRBJ1-2; 12 bases align to TRBD1. The CDR3 covers 15 residues. CDR1 SGDLS and CDR2 YYNGEE come from the germline V gene. The ends lost 4 bases at V and 6 bases at J; junction bases unmatched: 7.